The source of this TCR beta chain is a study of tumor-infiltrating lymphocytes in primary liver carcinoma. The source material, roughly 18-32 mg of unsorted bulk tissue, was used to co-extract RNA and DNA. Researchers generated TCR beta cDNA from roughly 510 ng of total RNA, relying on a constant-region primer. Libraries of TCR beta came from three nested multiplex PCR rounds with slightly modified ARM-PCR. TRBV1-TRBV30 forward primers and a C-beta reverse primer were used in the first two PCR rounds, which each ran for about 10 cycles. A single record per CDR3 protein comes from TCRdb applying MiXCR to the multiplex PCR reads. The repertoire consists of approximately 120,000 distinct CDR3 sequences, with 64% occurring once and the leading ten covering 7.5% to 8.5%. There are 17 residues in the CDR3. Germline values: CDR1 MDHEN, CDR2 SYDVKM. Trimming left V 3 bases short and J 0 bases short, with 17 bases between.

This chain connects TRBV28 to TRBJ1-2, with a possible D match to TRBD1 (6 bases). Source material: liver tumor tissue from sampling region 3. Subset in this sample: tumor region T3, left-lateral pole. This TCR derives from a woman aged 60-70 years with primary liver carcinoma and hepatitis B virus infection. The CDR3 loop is CASSLDGTSQANYGYTF. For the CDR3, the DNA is TGTGCCAGCAGTTTGGATGGGACATCCCAAGCTAACTATGGCTACACCTTC.